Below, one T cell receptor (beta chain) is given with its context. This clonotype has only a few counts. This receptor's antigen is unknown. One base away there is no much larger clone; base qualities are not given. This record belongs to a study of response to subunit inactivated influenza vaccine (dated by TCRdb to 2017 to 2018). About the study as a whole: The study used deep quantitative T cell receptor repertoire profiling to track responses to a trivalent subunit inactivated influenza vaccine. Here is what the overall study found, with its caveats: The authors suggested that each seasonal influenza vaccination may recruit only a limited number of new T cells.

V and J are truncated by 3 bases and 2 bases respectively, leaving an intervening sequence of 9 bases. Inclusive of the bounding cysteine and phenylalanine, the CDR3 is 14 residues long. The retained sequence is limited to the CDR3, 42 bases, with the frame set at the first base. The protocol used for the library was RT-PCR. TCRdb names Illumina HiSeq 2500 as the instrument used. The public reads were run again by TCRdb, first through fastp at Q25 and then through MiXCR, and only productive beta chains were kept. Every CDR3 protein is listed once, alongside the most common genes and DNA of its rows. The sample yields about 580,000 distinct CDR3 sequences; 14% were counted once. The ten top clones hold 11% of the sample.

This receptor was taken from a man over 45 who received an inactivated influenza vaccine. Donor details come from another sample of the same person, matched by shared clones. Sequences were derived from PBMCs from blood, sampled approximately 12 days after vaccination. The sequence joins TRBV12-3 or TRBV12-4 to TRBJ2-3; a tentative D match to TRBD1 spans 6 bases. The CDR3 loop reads CASSFGQHTDTQYF. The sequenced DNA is TGTGCCAGCAGTTTTGGACAGCACACAGATACGCAGTATTTT.